The sequence of this TCR beta chain was determined in a study of T cells after posttransplantation cyclophosphamide. Overall study results and limits: Skin or GI-infiltrating T cells shared few TRB sequences with blood. Later post-transplant blood repertoires were often dominated by donor CD8+ memory clones.

Per the germline V gene, CDR1 is SGHDN and CDR2 is FVKESK. This CDR3 region has 18 residues. Trimming removed 1 base from V and 5 bases from J; junction bases left unmatched: 13. As regards this clone: Its antigen is not known.

Here immunoSEQ multiplex PCR was the method, and the copy in TCRdb shows in-frame clones only, minus some. The sample carries around 13,000 clones, around four fifths recorded once. What was sequenced was memory CD4+ T cells sorted from PBMCs. V usage is TRBV14 and J usage is TRBJ2-5, with 10 nucleotides matching TRBD2. This TCR came from a man over 45 in good health, CMV-negative, and a related stem cell transplant donor. The CDR3 DNA reads TGTGCCAGCAGCCAAGGTCGGTTGGCTAGCGGGAGTCTGGAGACCCAGTACTTC. Protein: CASSQGRLASGSLETQYF.